Each of the 8 T cell receptor beta chains below was sequenced from the same sample in a study of CD8 T cells in Susac syndrome. Reverse transcription of roughly 0.5 to 1 ug RNA was performed with random hexamers. Each CDR3 protein is one row after TCRdb ran MiXCR on the immunoSEQ multiplex PCR reads. The repertoire holds about 200,000 distinct CDR3 sequences, with roughly 95% as singletons. Sequencing was done on a sample of CD4+ T cells from PBMCs. The receptors derive from a human donor with multiple sclerosis.

The chain carries TRBV6-5 and TRBJ1-6; D gene unclear. Looked up from germline, CDR1 is MNHEY and CDR2 is SVGAGI. The ends were cut back, 2 bases at V and 6 bases at J, with 5 bases in the middle. The CDR3 length is 13 residues. CDR3 coding DNA: TGTGCCAGCAGTTACCAACCTAATTCACCCCTCCACTTT. Its protein is CASSYQPNSPLHF.

This clonotype was counted a single time. The rearrangement uses TRBV30 and TRBJ2-1; 7 bases fit TRBD1. The CDR3 spans 15 residues. V lost 5 bases to trimming and J lost 3 bases; unmatched junction nucleotides: 10. Germline lookup yields CDR1 GTSNPN and CDR2 SVGIG (reference sequence). The CDR3 coding sequence is TGTGCCTGGGGGGGACAGCTACCCGTCTACAATGAGCAGTTCTTC. It encodes CAWGGQLPVYNEQFF.

This chain joins TRBV7-9 and TRBJ1-6; D gene uncertain. Germline V gives CDR1 SEHNR, CDR2 FQNEAQ (reference sequence). The length of the CDR3 is 15 residues. V was pared by 0 bases and J by 8 bases, with 11 bases between. This CDR3 reads CASSLAATYHSPLHF. CDR3 nucleotides: TGTGCCAGCAGCTTAGCGGCTACGTACCATTCACCCCTCCACTTT.

V gene TRBV12-5 combines with J gene TRBJ2-3, with 10 positions matching TRBD2. Germline V gives CDR1 LGHNT, CDR2 FRNRAP. The CDR3 contains 15 residues. The J segment lost 3 bases and the V segment lost 5 bases, leaving 5 bases of the junction unmatched. CDR3 sequence reads: CASGTGLAVTDTQYF. The DNA for the CDR3 is TGTGCTAGTGGTACAGGACTAGCGGTGACAGATACGCAGTATTTT.

This chain joins TRBV20-1 and TRBJ2-5; D might be TRBD2 (6 bases). Germline V gives CDR1 DFQATT, CDR2 SNEGSKA (reference sequence). The CDR3 loop spans 15 amino acids. Trimming took off 0 bases at V and 5 bases at J, with 16 bases between the two ends. CDR3 in DNA: TGCAGTGCTAGAGATCAAGGGTCTAGCGTTGAGACCCAGTACTTC. Amino acids: CSARDQGSSVETQYF.

The chain couples TRBV24-1 to TRBJ2-3; the D is unclear. The CDR3 is 11 amino acids. The germline gives CDR1 KGHDR, CDR2 SFDVKD. Trimming cost V 4 bases and J 5 bases, with 3 bases left between them. CDR3 in DNA: TGTGCCACCAGTGACCAAGATACGCAGTATTTT. It encodes CATSDQDTQYF.

The V and J genes are TRBV30 and TRBJ2-7; D gene unclear. The CDR3 extends over 12 amino acids. Trimming took off 2 bases at V and 4 bases at J, with 9 bases between the two ends. Germline V lookup: CDR1 GTSNPN, CDR2 SVGIG (reference sequence). CDR3 amino acids: CAWSTWGYEQYF. CDR3 coding DNA: TGTGCCTGGAGTACTTGGGGATACGAGCAGTACTTC.

The chain is built from TRBV9 and TRBJ2-2; 11 nucleotides agree with TRBD2. J was trimmed by 7 bases and V by 3 bases; bases with no gene match: 8. Per germline, CDR1 SGDLS and CDR2 YYNGEE. The CDR3 contains 16 residues. CDR3 protein: CASSDRVAGGHGELFF. In nucleotides, the CDR3 is TGTGCCAGCAGCGATAGAGTAGCGGGAGGGCACGGGGAGCTGTTTTTT.